A single sample gave rise to the 7 T cell receptor beta chains below, sequenced in a study of OX40 agonist ivuxolimab in advanced cancers. Libraries were prepared by immunoSEQ multiplex PCR; TCRdb keeps only in-frame clonotypes and omits some of them. The table has roughly 48,000 clones, less than 85% seen once. The sequencing used CD4+ or CD8+ T cells sorted from blood, collected in a trial of the OX40 agonist ivuxolimab. The receptors here all came from an adult with an advanced solid tumor such as melanoma, head and neck, liver or kidney cancer.

The chain employs TRBV18 and TRBJ2-3; no clear D gene. Germline CDR1 reads KGHSH; CDR2 reads LQKENI. There are 15 residues in the CDR3. V was clipped by 3 bases and J by 0 bases, with 10 bases between them. CDR3 sequence (DNA): TGTGCCAGCTCACCGACGAAACTGAGCACAGATACGCAGTATTTT. Its translation: CASSPTKLSTDTQYF. The full variable domain, its missing parts supplied by reference TRBV18 and TRBJ2-3, is NAGVMQNPRHLVRRRGQEARLRCSPMKGHSHVYWYRQLPEEGLKFMVYLQKENIIDESGMPKERFSAEFPKEGPSILRIQQVVRGDSAAYFCASSPTKLSTDTQYFGPGTRLTVL.

The chain has TRBV19 and TRBJ2-2; 10 positions match TRBD2. CDR3 size: 18 residues. Germline CDR1 LNHDA, CDR2 SQIVND (reference sequence). J lost 4 bases, V lost 3 bases, and 11 bases had no gene match. The CDR3 sequence is CASSIWLAGEIGTGELFF. The DNA for the CDR3 is TGTGCCAGTAGTATCTGGCTAGCGGGAGAAATTGGCACCGGGGAGCTGTTTTTT.

This clone came up once. The chain joins TRBV19 to TRBJ1-2; D remains unclear. CDR3 size: 16 residues. Germline-derived CDR1 and CDR2 are LNHDA and SQIVND (reference sequence). V dropped 7 bases and J dropped 0 bases, with 18 bases sitting between them. The CDR3 spells CASISDRSATNYGYTF. Written as DNA, the CDR3 is TGTGCCAGTATTTCTGATCGTAGCGCGACTAACTATGGCTACACCTTC.

The rearrangement joins TRBV5-8 to TRBJ2-7; 9 bases fit TRBD1. CDR1 and CDR2 (germline): SGHTS, YDEGEE. The CDR3 length is 16 residues. The trim removed 0 bases at V and 5 bases at J, leaving 9 bases unmatched. CDR3 sequence reads: CASSLGSGTGYDEQYF. The CDR3 region has the DNA TGTGCCAGCAGCTTGGGGTCCGGGACAGGGTACGACGAGCAGTACTTC.

The chain uses TRBV30 and TRBJ1-1; D remains unclear. CDR1 is GTSNPN, CDR2 SVGIG, per germline (reference sequence). The CDR3 has 13 residues. The V end was cut by 3 bases, the J end by 1 base, with 9 bases between. The CDR3 nucleotides are TGTGCCTGGAGACCCATCGGGAACACTGAAGCTTTCTTT. Residues: CAWRPIGNTEAFF.

This clone was found once. J is TRBJ2-7 and V is TRBV27, with D possibly matching TRBD2 (6 bases). The germline gives CDR1 MNHEY, CDR2 SMNVEV (reference sequence). V was pared by 7 bases and J by 4 bases, with 20 bases between. The CDR3 has 15 amino acids. The CDR3 coding sequence is TGTGCCAGCATCTGGAGAGGGGAGGTTGGGTACGAGCAGTACTTC. Amino acids: CASIWRGEVGYEQYF.

In DNA form, the CDR3 reads TGTGCCAGCTCACCAGTCCGCCAGCCGGGACTAGCGCCCTACGAGCAGTACTTC. Amino acid sequence: CASSPVRQPGLAPYEQYF. The rearrangement uses TRBV18 and TRBJ2-5; 10 nucleotides align to TRBD2. The DNA end favors TRBJ2-7, so the J call may be wrong. The CDR3 has 18 amino acids. Germline V lookup: CDR1 KGHSH, CDR2 LQKENI.